This paragraph covers one TCR beta chain sequence. Per germline, CDR1 SGHNT and CDR2 YYREEE (reference sequence). The CDR3 has 14 amino acids. The V end was cut by 1 base, the J end by 6 bases, with 11 bases between. Clones were read by immunoSEQ multiplex PCR, and TCRdb kept only the in-frame ones, dropping some. The sample lists 140,000 to 150,000 clones, about 91% seen once, with approximately 2.9% in the top ten. The data originate from a study of control samples from healthy donors and cancer patients. This receptor was obtained from a man aged 25-45 years in good health. Sequences were obtained from blood. The chain has TRBV5-4 and TRBJ2-4; maybe TRBD1 (7 bases). The CDR3 region is CASSLQGGANIQYF. The CDR3 DNA reads as TGTGCCAGCAGCTTGCAGGGGGGAGCAAACATTCAGTACTTC.